A selection of T cell receptor beta chains follows, all from one sample in a study of T cell changes during pregnancy in multiple sclerosis. Sequencing used immunoSEQ multiplex PCR; TCRdb keeps in-frame clones, though not all of them. The top ten clones hold over 0.65% of a sample with 68,000 or so clones, about 90% of them seen once. Material: peripheral blood, obtained in the second trimester of pregnancy. These receptors were taken from a female donor with multiple sclerosis, enrolled in a pregnancy study. The CDR3 runs from the conserved cysteine through the conserved F or W. The order of the fields is clone size, J gene, CDR3 length, V gene, D gene, CDR3 protein, CDR3 DNA. The D gene is left open where the match is weak. Not all rows give a size; the values are once, few, many and, for expanded clones, a class.

abundance: -
j_gene: TRBJ1-1
len: 12
v_gene: TRBV10-3
d_gene: -
CDR3aa: CAISTANTEAFF
CDR3nt: TGTGCCATCAGTACTGCGAACACTGAAGCTTTCTTT

abundance: -
j_gene: TRBJ1-5
len: 16
v_gene: TRBV7-8
d_gene: -
CDR3aa: CASSLWGRDSNQPQHF
CDR3nt: TGTGCCAGCAGCTTATGGGGGAGGGATAGCAATCAGCCCCAGCATTTT

abundance: -
j_gene: TRBJ2-3
len: 16
v_gene: TRBV9
d_gene: TRBD2
CDR3aa: CASSFRTSGGVDTQYF
CDR3nt: TGTGCCAGCAGCTTTCGGACTAGCGGGGGGGTAGATACGCAGTATTTT

abundance: -
j_gene: TRBJ2-5
len: 17
v_gene: TRBV19
d_gene: TRBD1
CDR3aa: CASSSGQGNPFQETQYF
CDR3nt: TGTGCCAGTAGTTCCGGACAGGGAAACCCCTTCCAAGAGACCCAGTACTTC

abundance: -
j_gene: TRBJ2-7
len: 14
v_gene: TRBV5-1
d_gene: TRBD1
CDR3aa: CASSLDRGGGEQYF
CDR3nt: TGCGCCAGCAGCCTGGACAGGGGAGGCGGGGAGCAGTACTTC

abundance: -
j_gene: TRBJ2-5
len: 15
v_gene: TRBV7-7
d_gene: -
CDR3aa: CASSLIPAGKETQYF
CDR3nt: TGTGCCAGCAGCTTAATTCCGGCAGGGAAGGAGACCCAGTACTTC

abundance: -
j_gene: TRBJ1-4
len: 12
v_gene: TRBV2
d_gene: -
CDR3aa: CASMGLDEKLFF
CDR3nt: TGTGCCAGCATGGGCCTTGATGAAAAACTGTTTTTT

abundance: few
j_gene: TRBJ1-3
len: 15
v_gene: TRBV6-5
d_gene: TRBD1
CDR3aa: CASSYWDSSGNTIYF
CDR3nt: TGTGCCAGCAGTTACTGGGACAGCTCTGGAAACACCATATATTTT

abundance: many
j_gene: TRBJ1-1
len: 14
v_gene: TRBV6-1
d_gene: TRBD1
CDR3aa: CASSNPTGALEAFF
CDR3nt: TGTGCCAGCAGTAATCCGACAGGGGCCCTTGAAGCTTTCTTT

abundance: -
j_gene: TRBJ2-7
len: 14
v_gene: TRBV4-3
d_gene: -
CDR3aa: CASSPGAQRGEQYF
CDR3nt: TGCGCCAGCAGCCCAGGTGCCCAAAGGGGGGAGCAGTACTTC

abundance: -
j_gene: TRBJ1-4
len: 17
v_gene: TRBV5-1
d_gene: -
CDR3aa: CASSLESQARPNEKLFF
CDR3nt: TGCGCCAGCAGCTTGGAATCCCAGGCCCGCCCTAATGAAAAACTGTTTTTT

abundance: -
j_gene: TRBJ2-2
len: 16
v_gene: TRBV7-2
d_gene: TRBD2
CDR3aa: CASSLQLAANTGELFF
CDR3nt: TGTGCCAGCAGCTTACAACTAGCGGCGAACACCGGGGAGCTGTTTTTT

abundance: -
j_gene: TRBJ1-4
len: 14
v_gene: TRBV29-1
d_gene: -
CDR3aa: CSVELGVDNEKLFF
CDR3nt: TGCAGCGTCGAGCTAGGGGTCGATAATGAAAAACTGTTTTTT

abundance: -
j_gene: TRBJ2-1
len: 14
v_gene: TRBV7-3
d_gene: -
CDR3aa: CASPVVPPYNEQFF
CDR3nt: TGTGCCAGCCCGGTAGTCCCCCCCTACAATGAGCAGTTCTTC

abundance: once
j_gene: TRBJ1-1
len: 18
v_gene: TRBV7-9
d_gene: -
CDR3aa: CASSLEPTGILRNTEAFF
CDR3nt: TGTGCCAGCAGCTTAGAGCCTACAGGGATTCTTAGGAACACTGAAGCTTTCTTT

abundance: -
j_gene: TRBJ1-4
len: 13
v_gene: TRBV29-1
d_gene: -
CDR3aa: CSVQAPGNEKLFF
CDR3nt: TGCAGCGTACAGGCCCCAGGGAATGAAAAACTGTTTTTT

abundance: -
j_gene: TRBJ1-1
len: 13
v_gene: TRBV10-2
d_gene: TRBD1
CDR3aa: CASSRQGNTEAFF
CDR3nt: TGCGCCAGCAGCCGACAGGGGAACACTGAAGCTTTCTTT

abundance: -
j_gene: TRBJ2-5
len: 15
v_gene: TRBV2
d_gene: TRBD1
CDR3aa: CASSQVGQGVQTQYF
CDR3nt: TGTGCCAGCAGCCAGGTGGGACAGGGCGTCCAGACCCAGTACTTC

abundance: -
j_gene: TRBJ1-1
len: 15
v_gene: TRBV10-1
d_gene: -
CDR3aa: CASSELRGGNTEAFF
CDR3nt: TGCGCCAGCAGTGAGTTGCGGGGAGGGAACACTGAAGCTTTCTTT

abundance: -
j_gene: TRBJ1-2
len: 17
v_gene: TRBV14
d_gene: TRBD1
CDR3aa: CASSPLTGEGANYGYTF
CDR3nt: TGTGCCAGCAGCCCATTGACAGGGGAAGGCGCTAACTATGGCTACACCTTC

abundance: -
j_gene: TRBJ2-1
len: 16
v_gene: TRBV30
d_gene: -
CDR3aa: CAWTREAGTVYNEQFF
CDR3nt: TGTGCCTGGACCAGAGAGGCGGGGACAGTATACAATGAGCAGTTCTTC

abundance: -
j_gene: TRBJ2-2
len: 15
v_gene: TRBV5-1
d_gene: -
CDR3aa: CASSTRDTNTGELFF
CDR3nt: TGCGCCAGCAGCACCCGGGACACGAACACCGGGGAGCTGTTTTTT

abundance: -
j_gene: TRBJ1-1
len: 18
v_gene: TRBV5-6
d_gene: -
CDR3aa: CASSWWGGTGSRNTEAFF
CDR3nt: TGTGCCAGCAGCTGGTGGGGGGGCACAGGATCCCGGAACACTGAAGCTTTCTTT

abundance: -
j_gene: TRBJ2-6
len: 15
v_gene: TRBV6-6
d_gene: -
CDR3aa: CASSTGNSGANVLTF
CDR3nt: TGTGCCAGCAGTACAGGGAACTCTGGGGCCAACGTCCTGACTTTC

abundance: -
j_gene: TRBJ1-3
len: 15
v_gene: TRBV9
d_gene: -
CDR3aa: CASSVEGQGRNTIYF
CDR3nt: TGTGCCAGCAGCGTAGAGGGCCAGGGAAGGAACACCATATATTTT

abundance: -
j_gene: TRBJ1-5
len: 15
v_gene: TRBV18
d_gene: TRBD1
CDR3aa: CASSPGTGPNQPQHF
CDR3nt: TGTGCCAGCTCACCAGGGACAGGACCCAATCAGCCCCAGCATTTT

abundance: -
j_gene: TRBJ2-7
len: 11
v_gene: TRBV14
d_gene: -
CDR3aa: CASSHLYEQYF
CDR3nt: TGTGCCAGCAGCCATCTTTACGAGCAGTACTTC

abundance: few
j_gene: TRBJ2-1
len: 13
v_gene: TRBV25-1
d_gene: TRBD1
CDR3aa: CASSGTGSNEQFF
CDR3nt: TGTGCCAGCAGTGGGACAGGGTCCAATGAGCAGTTCTTC

abundance: -
j_gene: TRBJ2-7
len: 14
v_gene: TRBV19
d_gene: -
CDR3aa: CASSDRSWNYEQYF
CDR3nt: TGTGCCAGTAGTGACAGGAGTTGGAACTACGAGCAGTACTTC

abundance: -
j_gene: TRBJ1-1
len: 12
v_gene: TRBV19
d_gene: -
CDR3aa: CASSPGVYEAFF
CDR3nt: TGTGCCAGTAGTCCGGGGGTCTACGAAGCTTTCTTT

abundance: once
j_gene: TRBJ1-1
len: 15
v_gene: TRBV4-2
d_gene: -
CDR3aa: CASSQINMMNTEAFF
CDR3nt: TGTGCCAGCAGCCAAATCAACATGATGAACACTGAAGCTTTCTTT

abundance: -
j_gene: TRBJ2-5
len: 13
v_gene: TRBV18
d_gene: -
CDR3aa: CASSPEGRQTQYF
CDR3nt: TGTGCCAGCTCACCAGAGGGGAGGCAGACCCAGTACTTC

abundance: -
j_gene: TRBJ1-1
len: 17
v_gene: TRBV7-3
d_gene: TRBD1
CDR3aa: CASSLLGGAGGNTEAFF
CDR3nt: TGTGCCAGCAGCTTATTGGGGGGCGCAGGGGGTAACACTGAAGCTTTCTTT

abundance: -
j_gene: TRBJ2-3
len: 17
v_gene: TRBV5-1
d_gene: TRBD2
CDR3aa: CASSLRLAGEQGGAQYF
CDR3nt: TGCGCCAGCAGCTTGCGATTAGCGGGGGAGCAGGGAGGGGCGCAGTATTTT

abundance: -
j_gene: TRBJ1-1
len: 15
v_gene: TRBV4-1
d_gene: -
CDR3aa: CASSGLGGPGTEAFF
CDR3nt: TGCGCCAGCAGCGGGCTCGGAGGGCCCGGCACTGAAGCTTTCTTT

abundance: -
j_gene: TRBJ2-7
len: 16
v_gene: TRBV7-2
d_gene: TRBD1
CDR3aa: CASSLAGTGVGYEQYF
CDR3nt: TGTGCCAGCAGCTTAGCCGGGACAGGGGTCGGGTACGAGCAGTACTTC

abundance: -
j_gene: TRBJ2-1
len: 15
v_gene: TRBV5-6
d_gene: TRBD1
CDR3aa: CASSPDRGRANEQFF
CDR3nt: TGTGCCAGCAGCCCAGACAGGGGGCGTGCGAATGAGCAGTTCTTC

abundance: -
j_gene: TRBJ2-5
len: 14
v_gene: TRBV7-2
d_gene: -
CDR3aa: CASSLKDTPGRQYF
CDR3nt: TGTGCCAGCAGCTTAAAGGACACCCCCGGTAGGCAGTACTTC

abundance: -
j_gene: TRBJ1-6
len: 14
v_gene: TRBV10-3
d_gene: -
CDR3aa: CAISDRRSNSPLHF
CDR3nt: TGTGCCATCAGCGACAGGAGGAGTAATTCACCCCTCCACTTT

abundance: once
j_gene: TRBJ2-7
len: 14
v_gene: TRBV7-2
d_gene: -
CDR3aa: CASSLGLYSYEQYF
CDR3nt: TGTGCCAGCAGCCTCGGACTGTACTCCTACGAGCAGTACTTC

abundance: -
j_gene: TRBJ2-3
len: 15
v_gene: TRBV7-8
d_gene: -
CDR3aa: CASSHEQKGTDTQYF
CDR3nt: TGTGCCAGCAGCCATGAGCAGAAGGGGACAGATACGCAGTATTTT

abundance: once
j_gene: TRBJ2-1
len: 11
v_gene: TRBV20-1
d_gene: -
CDR3aa: CSAPGGIEQFF
CDR3nt: TGCAGTGCCCCTGGGGGGATTGAGCAGTTCTTC

abundance: once
j_gene: TRBJ1-2
len: 13
v_gene: TRBV2
d_gene: TRBD1
CDR3aa: CASRRTGKDGYTF
CDR3nt: TGTGCCAGCAGAAGGACAGGGAAGGATGGCTACACCTTC

abundance: -
j_gene: TRBJ1-6
len: 15
v_gene: TRBV30
d_gene: -
CDR3aa: CACPRGLGMDSPLHF
CDR3nt: TGTGCCTGTCCCAGGGGTTTAGGGATGGATTCACCCCTCCACTTT

abundance: -
j_gene: TRBJ2-3
len: 14
v_gene: TRBV6-1
d_gene: -
CDR3aa: CASRPTGSTDTQYF
CDR3nt: TGTGCCAGCAGACCCACAGGAAGCACAGATACGCAGTATTTT

abundance: few
j_gene: TRBJ1-3
len: 16
v_gene: TRBV10-3
d_gene: -
CDR3aa: CAISEWAGFSGNTIYF
CDR3nt: TGTGCCATCAGTGAGTGGGCAGGGTTCTCTGGAAACACCATATATTTT

abundance: -
j_gene: TRBJ2-7
len: 15
v_gene: TRBV27
d_gene: -
CDR3aa: CASSGLDKGIYEQYF
CDR3nt: TGTGCCAGCAGTGGCCTCGACAAGGGGATCTACGAGCAGTACTTC

abundance: -
j_gene: TRBJ1-2
len: 14
v_gene: TRBV27
d_gene: -
CDR3aa: CASSIGGGPDGYTF
CDR3nt: TGTGCCAGCAGCATAGGGGGGGGGCCCGATGGCTACACCTTC

abundance: -
j_gene: TRBJ2-5
len: 17
v_gene: TRBV9
d_gene: TRBD2
CDR3aa: CASSVGRGGPPGETQYF
CDR3nt: TGTGCCAGCAGCGTAGGACGGGGGGGCCCCCCCGGGGAGACCCAGTACTTC

abundance: -
j_gene: TRBJ1-2
len: 12
v_gene: TRBV7-2
d_gene: -
CDR3aa: CASSPGGLGYTF
CDR3nt: TGTGCCAGCAGCCCTGGGGGGTTAGGCTACACCTTC

abundance: once
j_gene: TRBJ2-5
len: 14
v_gene: TRBV7-7
d_gene: TRBD2
CDR3aa: CASSLGGGGETQYF
CDR3nt: TGTGCTAGCAGCTTAGGCGGGGGAGGAGAGACCCAGTACTTC

abundance: -
j_gene: TRBJ2-7
len: 14
v_gene: TRBV5-6
d_gene: -
CDR3aa: CASSLDRKGYEQYF
CDR3nt: TGTGCCAGCAGCTTGGACAGGAAGGGCTACGAGCAGTACTTC

abundance: few
j_gene: TRBJ2-2
len: 15
v_gene: TRBV5-6
d_gene: -
CDR3aa: CASSLVASDTGELFF
CDR3nt: TGTGCCAGCAGCTTGGTCGCCAGCGACACCGGGGAGCTGTTTTTT

abundance: once
j_gene: TRBJ1-1
len: 12
v_gene: TRBV5-4
d_gene: TRBD1
CDR3aa: CASSLVGQEAFF
CDR3nt: TGTGCCAGCAGCTTGGTGGGACAGGAAGCTTTCTTT

abundance: -
j_gene: TRBJ2-1
len: 16
v_gene: TRBV19
d_gene: TRBD2
CDR3aa: CASTPGGGPSYNEQFF
CDR3nt: TGTGCCAGTACCCCCGGCGGGGGGCCTTCCTACAATGAGCAGTTCTTC